Described below is a single T cell receptor beta chain sequence and its context. No antigen is known for it. TCRdb re-called the 5' RACE reads through MiXCR, storing one row per CDR3 protein. Of some 350,000 distinct CDR3 sequences in the sample, roughly 3.9% are singletons; the top ten hold around 24%. This sample is part of a study of T cells after yellow fever vaccination. General observations from the study: Although most clonotypes did not, a small share appeared in both CD4 and CD8 compartments. Repertoires obtained by FACS sorting could include abundant clonotypes that entered as contaminants from the bulk population. Booster samples showed a return of most primary-vaccination clones (roughly 95% CD4, approximately 90% CD8).

Losses at the gene ends were 6 bases for V and 7 bases for J; bases not matched to a gene: 8. The germline CDR1 and CDR2 sequences are MNHEY and SMNVEV (reference sequence). CDR3 length: 14 amino acids. This specimen consisted of PBMCs, obtained 5 days after the yellow fever booster vaccination. This chain uses TRBV27 with TRBJ2-4; 8 nucleotides agree with TRBD2. The source of this sequence is a man younger than 30 who received the YFV17D yellow fever vaccine. CDR3 protein: CASSRAGASNIQYF. For the CDR3, the DNA is TGTGCCAGCAGCCGAGCGGGGGCATCCAACATTCAGTACTTC.